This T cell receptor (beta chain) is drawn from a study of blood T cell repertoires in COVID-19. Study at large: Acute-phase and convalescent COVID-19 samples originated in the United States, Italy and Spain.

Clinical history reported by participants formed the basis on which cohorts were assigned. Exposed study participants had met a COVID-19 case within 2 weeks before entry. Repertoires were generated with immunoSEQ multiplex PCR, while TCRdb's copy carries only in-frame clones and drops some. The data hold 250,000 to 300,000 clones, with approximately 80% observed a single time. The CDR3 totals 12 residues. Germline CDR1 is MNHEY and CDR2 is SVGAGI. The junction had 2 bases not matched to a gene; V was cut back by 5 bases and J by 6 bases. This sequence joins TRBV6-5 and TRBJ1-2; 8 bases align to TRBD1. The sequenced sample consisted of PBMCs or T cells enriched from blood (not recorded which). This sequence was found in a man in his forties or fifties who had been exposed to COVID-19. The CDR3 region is CASSSRGHGYTF. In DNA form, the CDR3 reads TGTGCCAGCAGTAGCAGGGGGCATGGCTACACCTTC.